Below are 20 T cell receptor beta chains sequenced from a single sample in a study of blood T cell repertoires in COVID-19. Libraries were prepared by immunoSEQ multiplex PCR; TCRdb keeps only in-frame clonotypes and omits some of them. The table has 210,000 or so clones, 70% to 90% seen once. What was sequenced was peripheral blood. The source of these receptors is a woman older than 75 with acute or convalescent COVID-19.

V is TRBV2 and J is TRBJ2-3, with unresolved D. V was clipped by 8 bases and J by 6 bases, with 12 bases between them. The CDR3 loop spans 12 amino acids. The germline CDR1 and CDR2 sequences are SNHLY and FYNNEI. The CDR3 loop is CASGLGVDTQYF. The CDR3 coding sequence is TGTGCCAGCGGATTGGGCGTGGATACGCAGTATTTT.

The chain has TRBV6-5 and TRBJ1-3; D is ambiguous. V was cut by 6 bases and J by 1 base, with 4 bases left in between. Germline V gene lookup returns CDR1 MNHEY and CDR2 SVGAGI. The CDR3 has 12 residues. CDR3 coding DNA: TGTGCCAGCAGAGCTTCTGGAAACACCATATATTTT. Protein sequence: CASRASGNTIYF.

The chain employs TRBV4-3 and TRBJ2-2, with TRBD2 identical over 9 bases. Per the germline V gene, CDR1 is LGHNA and CDR2 is YSLEER. CDR3 size: 17 residues. V shed 0 bases and J 3 bases; nucleotides not matched to a gene: 5. For the CDR3, the DNA is TGCGCCAGCAGCCAAGATCTCGCGGGGGGGGACACCGGGGAGCTGTTTTTT. Translated, it gives CASSQDLAGGDTGELFF.

This chain links TRBV11-2 with TRBJ1-2; D ambiguous. The germline gives CDR1 SGHAT, CDR2 FQNNGV. The germline V and J ends were trimmed by 5 bases and 0 bases, with 13 bases remaining between them. The CDR3 spans 15 residues. CDR3 nucleotides: TGTGCCAGCAGCGGGAGTAAAGGATCTAACTATGGCTACACCTTC. The encoded protein is CASSGSKGSNYGYTF.

This chain uses TRBV6-5 with TRBJ2-7; TRBD1 aligns across 9 bases. J lost 3 bases, V lost 6 bases, and 6 bases had no gene match. CDR1 MNHEY and CDR2 SVGAGI come from the germline V gene. The CDR3 runs to 14 residues. CDR3 in amino acids: CASRTGTGFYEQYF. The CDR3 DNA reads as TGTGCCAGCAGAACCGGGACAGGGTTCTACGAGCAGTACTTC.

This rearrangement joins TRBV2 to TRBJ2-7; 8 bases agree with TRBD1. The germline CDR1 and CDR2 sequences are SNHLY and FYNNEI. The CDR3 contains 15 residues. The V and J ends lost 8 bases and 1 base, in that order; junction bases with no gene match: 10. The DNA for the CDR3 is TGTGCCAGCCGTCCCCACAGGGGGGTTTCCTACGAGCAGTACTTC. This translates into CASRPHRGVSYEQYF.

The gene calls are TRBV5-1 and TRBJ2-1; 12 bases are shared with TRBD2. This CDR3 contains 15 residues. V dropped 4 bases and J dropped 7; count of bases not matched to a gene: 6. Looked up from germline, CDR1 is SGHRS and CDR2 is YFSETQ. The CDR3 is CASSETSGGINEQFF. DNA of the CDR3: TGCGCCAGCAGCGAAACTAGCGGGGGGATAAATGAGCAGTTCTTC.

This chain joins TRBV29-1 and TRBJ1-1; D not certain. Germline CDR1 SQVTM, CDR2 ANQGSEA. V dropped 3 bases and J dropped 2 bases, with 4 bases sitting between them. There are 11 residues in the CDR3. The CDR3: CSVEANTEAFF. The CDR3 DNA follows: TGCAGCGTTGAGGCTAACACTGAAGCTTTCTTT.

The chain combines TRBV10-3 with TRBJ1-5; 9 nucleotides align to TRBD1. Germline CDR1 ENHRY, CDR2 SYGVKD. Unmatched junction bases numbered 4, after V lost 6 bases and J lost 4 bases. The length of the CDR3 is 14 residues. CDR3 bases: TGTGCCATCAGCACGGGACAGGGTAATCAGCCCCAGCATTTT. Translation gives CAISTGQGNQPQHF.

This chain connects TRBV29-1 to TRBJ2-2; TRBD2 matches 11 bases. In germline, CDR1 is SQVTM, CDR2 ANQGSEA. The CDR3 consists of 14 residues. Germline trimming cut 6 bases from V and 2 bases from J; bases unmatched to any gene: 2. The CDR3 protein is CSVGTSGNTGELFF. CDR3 bases: TGCAGCGTGGGGACTAGCGGAAACACCGGGGAGCTGTTTTTT.

The chain carries TRBV30 and TRBJ2-3; D possibly corresponds to TRBD2 (5 bases). V was trimmed by 0 bases and J by 9 bases, leaving 25 bases between them. Germline assignment: CDR1 GTSNPN and CDR2 SVGIG (reference sequence). This CDR3 has 17 residues. In DNA, the CDR3 is TGTGCCTGGAGTGTACCCCCAGCGGAGGACGTTATGGGGACGCAGTATTTT. Translation: CAWSVPPAEDVMGTQYF.

The genes are TRBV15 and TRBJ1-2; D is unresolved. The V end was cut by 0 bases, the J end by 4 bases, with 12 bases between. Looked up from germline, CDR1 is LNHNV and CDR2 is YYDKDF (reference sequence). The CDR3 runs to 15 residues. In DNA form, the CDR3 reads TGTGCCACCAGCAGAGATTATGGGCAGTTCTATGGCTACACCTTC. Its translation: CATSRDYGQFYGYTF.

This clone was seen a few times. An end of the junction differs from the germline gene, which may be a read error. This chain links TRBV5-1 with TRBJ2-6, with D possibly matching TRBD2 (7 bases). Germline CDR1 is SGHRS and CDR2 is YFSETQ. The CDR3 contains 17 residues. As DNA, the CDR3 is TGCGCCCGCAGCTGGGCGGAGGGGGGGAGGGGGGCCAACGTCCTGACTTTC. Protein: CARSWAEGGRGANVLTF.

The gene calls are TRBV18 and TRBJ2-1, with 7 bases that match TRBD1. Unmatched junction bases numbered 5, after V lost 3 bases and J lost 3 bases. Looked up from germline, CDR1 is KGHSH and CDR2 is LQKENI. CDR3 length equals 15 residues. The CDR3 spells CASSPWGTDYNEQFF. In nucleotides, the CDR3 is TGTGCCAGCTCACCTTGGGGGACAGACTACAATGAGCAGTTCTTC.

For this clone: This sequence is one base from a far larger clone and is likely a read error. This chain connects TRBV6-5 to TRBJ1-6; TRBD1 aligns across 9 bases. The CDR3 runs to 14 residues. The ends lost 4 bases at V and 7 bases at J; junction bases unmatched: 2. Germline lookup yields CDR1 MNHEY and CDR2 SVGAGI. This CDR3 is CASSFGTGNSPLHF. As DNA, the CDR3 is TGTGCCAGCAGTTTCGGGACAGGGAATTCACCCCTCCACTTT.

This chain links TRBV7-9 with TRBJ1-1; D is possibly TRBD1 (6 bases). The CDR3 is 15 residues long. Trimming removed 0 bases at V and 0 bases at J, with 8 bases between. The V gene's germline CDR1 is SEHNR and CDR2 FQNEAQ (reference sequence). The CDR3 sequence: CASSLADSMNTEAFF. The CDR3 DNA reads TGTGCCAGCAGCTTAGCGGACAGCATGAACACTGAAGCTTTCTTT.

The V and J genes are TRBV19 and TRBJ2-7; D unresolved. Trimming took off 0 bases at V and 5 bases at J, with 5 bases between the two ends. The CDR3 is made up of 12 amino acids. Per the germline V gene, CDR1 is LNHDA and CDR2 is SQIVND (reference sequence). CDR3 nucleotides: TGTGCCAGTAGTATAGACCGGGACGAGCAGTACTTC. Its translation: CASSIDRDEQYF.

The rearrangement uses TRBV5-1 and TRBJ2-3, with TRBD1 matching over 9 bases. V lost 4 bases and J lost 3; bases outside the gene matches: 6. The CDR3 consists of 15 residues. CDR1 and CDR2 from the germline V gene are SGHRS and YFSETQ. The CDR3 is CASSGGQGATDTQYF. The CDR3 DNA sequence: TGCGCCAGCAGCGGGGGACAGGGTGCGACAGATACGCAGTATTTT.

A remark on this clone: In the same sample, other DNA sequences code for this CDR3. The chain employs TRBV30 and TRBJ1-6; 10 bases map to TRBD1. J was trimmed by 9 bases and V by 3 bases; bases with no gene match: 2. The CDR3 has 13 residues. Germline V CDR1 and CDR2: GTSNPN, SVGIG (reference sequence). CDR3 protein: CAWSGQGGSPLHF. In DNA, the CDR3 is TGTGCCTGGAGCGGACAGGGGGGTTCACCCCTCCACTTT.

In DNA form, the CDR3 reads TGCGCCAGCAGCTTGGAGGCTCTAGCACCCCTCCACTTT. Translation gives CASSLEALAPLHF. The rearrangement links TRBV5-1 to TRBJ1-6; D unclear. The CDR3 has 13 residues. V lost 0 bases and J 11 bases, leaving 9 bases between the germline ends. Germline lookup yields CDR1 SGHRS and CDR2 YFSETQ.